The 4 T cell receptor beta chains in this list originate from one sample, sequenced in a study of identical twins. Via MiXCR, TCRdb re-called the 5' RACE reads, giving one row per CDR3 protein. The sample has around 280,000 distinct CDR3 sequences; roughly 8.6% are singletons. The same specimen was also included in a second study, on yellow fever vaccine responses in identical twins.

Sequencing was performed on memory (CD45RO+) T cells sorted from blood. These receptor sequences come from a woman under 30 in good health.

This clonotype was observed many times. This chain uses TRBV5-1 with TRBJ2-1; D not resolved. V was trimmed by 0 bases and J by 5 bases, leaving 15 bases between them. This CDR3 contains 16 residues. Germline V lookup: CDR1 SGHRS, CDR2 YFSETQ. The CDR3: CASSLEVGSRNNEQFF. In nucleotides, the CDR3 is TGCGCCAGCAGCTTGGAGGTGGGAAGCAGGAACAATGAGCAGTTCTTC.

The chain has TRBV7-9 and TRBJ1-1; D remains unclear. Trimming removed 5 bases from V and 2 bases from J, with 9 bases in between. The CDR3 consists of 13 residues. Germline V gene data show CDR1 as SEHNR and CDR2 as FQNEAQ (reference sequence). The CDR3 DNA reads TGTGCCAGCAGCGTATCAGTTAACACTGAAGCTTTCTTT. Translation gives CASSVSVNTEAFF.

The chain recombines TRBV20-1 with TRBJ2-5; 9 bases are shared with TRBD2. This CDR3 spans 18 amino acids. J gave up 0 bases and V 0 bases, and 11 bases lay outside the gene matches. Germline CDR1 and CDR2: DFQATT and SNEGSKA (reference sequence). This chain's CDR3 is CSARDPVGSGRNQETQYF. The DNA of the CDR3 is TGCAGTGCTAGAGACCCTGTAGGGAGCGGGAGGAACCAAGAGACCCAGTACTTC.

This clonotype was detected many times. The V gene is TRBV20-1, the J gene TRBJ1-5, with a weak D call TRBD1 (5 bases). CDR3 length: 15 amino acids. V dropped 0 bases and J dropped 2 bases, with 11 bases sitting between them. Germline-derived CDR1 and CDR2 are DFQATT and SNEGSKA (reference sequence). CDR3 residues: CSARDSGPGNQPQHF. The CDR3 region has the DNA TGCAGTGCTAGAGATTCGGGACCGGGCAATCAGCCCCAGCATTTT.